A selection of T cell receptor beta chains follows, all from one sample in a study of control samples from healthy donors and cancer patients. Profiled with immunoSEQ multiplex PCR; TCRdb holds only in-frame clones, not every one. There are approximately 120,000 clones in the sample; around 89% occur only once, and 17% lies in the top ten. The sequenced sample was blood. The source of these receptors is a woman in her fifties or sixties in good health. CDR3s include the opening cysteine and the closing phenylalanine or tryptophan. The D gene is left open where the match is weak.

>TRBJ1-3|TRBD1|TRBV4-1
TGCGCCAGCAGCCAGGGACAGGGTGTGGGTGGAAACACCATATATTTT
CASSQGQGVGGNTIYF
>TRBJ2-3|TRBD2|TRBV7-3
TGTGCCAGCAGCTTAACTAGCGGGAGTATCGATACGCAGTATTTT
CASSLTSGSIDTQYF
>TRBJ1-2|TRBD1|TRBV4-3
TGCGCCAGCAGCCCACGGCGTTTCTTTGGGACAGACGATGGCTACACCTTC
CASSPRRFFGTDDGYTF
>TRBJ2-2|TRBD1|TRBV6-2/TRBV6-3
TGTGCCAGCAGTCAGGACAGGGCGAACACCGGGGAGCTGTTTTTT
CASSQDRANTGELFF
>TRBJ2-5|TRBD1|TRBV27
TGTGCCAGCAGTTTAGGACGACAGGGAAGCCAAGAGACCCAGTACTTC
CASSLGRQGSQETQYF
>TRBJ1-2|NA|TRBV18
TGTGCCAGCTCACCGACCGCTACTAACTATGGCTACACCTTC
CASSPTATNYGYTF
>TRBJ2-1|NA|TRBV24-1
TGTGCCACCAGTGCCCTGGGAGCGGGCTACTCCTACAATGAGCAGTTCTTC
CATSALGAGYSYNEQFF
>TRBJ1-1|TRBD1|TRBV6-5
TGTGCCAGCAGGCCCGGGACAGGGGAAAACACTGAAGCTTTCTTT
CASRPGTGENTEAFF
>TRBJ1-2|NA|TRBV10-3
TGTGCCATCAGTGAGTCGCCCCTAATTAGCGCTTCCTATGGCTACACCTTC
CAISESPLISASYGYTF
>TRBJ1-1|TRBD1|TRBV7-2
TGTGCCAGCAGCTACGACAGGGGGCGACCTGAAGCTTTCTTT
CASSYDRGRPEAFF
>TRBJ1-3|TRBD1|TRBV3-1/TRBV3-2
TGTGCCAGCAGCCTACGGGACAGGGGAGCCACCATATATTTT
CASSLRDRGATIYF
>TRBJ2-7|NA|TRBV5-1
TGCGCCAGCAGCTTGGGCGGGGGCCTATCCTACGAGCAGTACTTC
CASSLGGGLSYEQYF
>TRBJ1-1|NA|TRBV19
TGTGCCAGTAGTATGGGGGCAGGGCCTTACACTGAAGCTTTCTTT
CASSMGAGPYTEAFF